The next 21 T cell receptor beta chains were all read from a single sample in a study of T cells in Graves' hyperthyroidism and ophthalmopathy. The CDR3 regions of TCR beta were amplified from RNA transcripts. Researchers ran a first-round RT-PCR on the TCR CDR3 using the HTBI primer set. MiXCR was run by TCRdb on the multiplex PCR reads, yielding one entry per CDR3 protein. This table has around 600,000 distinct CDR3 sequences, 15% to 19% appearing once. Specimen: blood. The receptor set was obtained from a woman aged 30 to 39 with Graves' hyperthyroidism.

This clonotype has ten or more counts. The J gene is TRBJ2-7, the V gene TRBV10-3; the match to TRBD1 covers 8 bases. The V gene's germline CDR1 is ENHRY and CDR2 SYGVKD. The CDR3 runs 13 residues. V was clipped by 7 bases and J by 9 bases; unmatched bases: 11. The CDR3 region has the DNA TGTGCCATCAAGTCCGGGACAGGCCTCCCGCAGTACTTC. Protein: CAIKSGTGLPQYF.

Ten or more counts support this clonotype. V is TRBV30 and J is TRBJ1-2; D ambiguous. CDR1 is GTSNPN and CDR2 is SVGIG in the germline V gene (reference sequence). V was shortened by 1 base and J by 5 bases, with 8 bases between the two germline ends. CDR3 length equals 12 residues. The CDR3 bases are TGTGCCTGGAGTGACCGCGTGTATGGCTACACCTTC. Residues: CAWSDRVYGYTF.

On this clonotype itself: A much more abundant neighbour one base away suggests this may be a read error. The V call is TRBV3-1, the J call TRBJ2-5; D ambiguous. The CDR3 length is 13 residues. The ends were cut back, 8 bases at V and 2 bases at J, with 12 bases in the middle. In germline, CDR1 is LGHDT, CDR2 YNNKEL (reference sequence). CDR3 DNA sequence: TGTGCCAGCGGCTCCGGCAGACAAGAGACCCAGTACTTC. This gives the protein CASGSGRQETQYF.

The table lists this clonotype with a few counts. CDR3 in amino acids: CASSRGQGQETQYF. CDR3 coding DNA: TGCGCCAGCAGTCGTGGACAGGGACAAGAGACCCAGTACTTC. The genes are TRBV4-3 and TRBJ2-5, with TRBD1 matching over 8 bases. The junction had 5 bases not matched to a gene; V was cut back by 6 bases and J by 2 bases. Germline V CDR1 and CDR2: LGHNA, YSLEER. This CDR3 is built from 14 residues.

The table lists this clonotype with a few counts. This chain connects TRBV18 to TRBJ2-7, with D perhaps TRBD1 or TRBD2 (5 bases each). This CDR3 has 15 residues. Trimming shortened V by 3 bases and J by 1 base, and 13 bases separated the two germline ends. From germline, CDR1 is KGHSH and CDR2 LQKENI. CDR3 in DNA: TGTGCCAGCTCACCCGGTACGGGGCAGTCCTACGAGCAGTACTTC. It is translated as CASSPGTGQSYEQYF. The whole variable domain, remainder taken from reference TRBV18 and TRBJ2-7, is NAGVMQNPRHLVRRRGQEARLRCSPMKGHSHVYWYRQLPEEGLKFMVYLQKENIIDESGMPKERFSAEFPKEGPSILRIQQVVRGDSAAYFCASSPGTGQSYEQYFGPGTRLTVT.

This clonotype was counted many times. CDR3 region: CASSLVRGEETQYF. In DNA, the CDR3 is TGTGCCAGCAGCTTGGTCCGGGGGGAGGAGACCCAGTACTTC. The rearrangement uses TRBV11-2 and TRBJ2-5; TRBD2 aligns across 7 bases. Germline V CDR1 and CDR2: SGHAT, FQNNGV. V shed 3 bases, J shed 5 bases, and the junction held 6 bases outside the gene matches. The CDR3 loop spans 14 amino acids. The variable domain in full, completed from reference TRBV11-2 and TRBJ2-5, reads EAGVAQSPRYKIIEKRQSVAFWCNPISGHATLYWYQQILGQGPKLLIQFQNNGVVDDSQLPKDRFSAERLKGVDSTLKIQPAKLEDSAVYLCASSLVRGEETQYFGPGTRLLVL.

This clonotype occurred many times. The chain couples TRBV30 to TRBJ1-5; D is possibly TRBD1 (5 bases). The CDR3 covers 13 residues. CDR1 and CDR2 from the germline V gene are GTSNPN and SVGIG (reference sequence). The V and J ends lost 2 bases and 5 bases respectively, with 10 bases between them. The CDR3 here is CAWSSGGDQPQHF. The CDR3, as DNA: TGTGCCTGGAGTAGTGGGGGGGATCAGCCCCAGCATTTT.

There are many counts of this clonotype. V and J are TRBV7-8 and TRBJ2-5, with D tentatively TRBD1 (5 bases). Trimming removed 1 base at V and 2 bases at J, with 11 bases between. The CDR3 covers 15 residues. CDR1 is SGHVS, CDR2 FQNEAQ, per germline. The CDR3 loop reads CASSLVGAVQETQYF. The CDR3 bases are TGTGCCAGCAGCTTAGTAGGGGCGGTTCAAGAGACCCAGTACTTC.

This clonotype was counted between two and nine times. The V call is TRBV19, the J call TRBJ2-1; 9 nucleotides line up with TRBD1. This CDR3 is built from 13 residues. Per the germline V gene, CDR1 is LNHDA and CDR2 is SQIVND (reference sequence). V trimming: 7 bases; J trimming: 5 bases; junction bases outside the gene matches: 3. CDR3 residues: CASTWTGDNEQFF. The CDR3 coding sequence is TGTGCCAGTACATGGACAGGGGACAATGAGCAGTTCTTC.

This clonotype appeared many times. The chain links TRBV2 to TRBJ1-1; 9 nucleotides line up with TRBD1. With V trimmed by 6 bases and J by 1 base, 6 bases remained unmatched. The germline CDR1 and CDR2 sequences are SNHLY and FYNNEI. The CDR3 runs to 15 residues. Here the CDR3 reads CASRTEQGANTEAFF. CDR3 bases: TGTGCCAGCAGAACGGAACAGGGGGCGAACACTGAAGCTTTCTTT.

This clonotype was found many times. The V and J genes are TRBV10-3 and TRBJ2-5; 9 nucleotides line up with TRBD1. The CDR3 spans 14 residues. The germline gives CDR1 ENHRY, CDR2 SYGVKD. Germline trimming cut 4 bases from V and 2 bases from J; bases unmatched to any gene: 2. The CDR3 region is CAISGDRVQETQYF. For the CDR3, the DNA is TGTGCCATCAGTGGGGACAGGGTTCAAGAGACCCAGTACTTC.

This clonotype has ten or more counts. CDR3 sequence: CSAKTRLRQGSHYGYTF. The CDR3 bases are TGCAGTGCCAAGACCCGCCTGCGACAGGGGTCCCACTATGGCTACACCTTC. This chain links TRBV20-1 with TRBJ1-2, with 8 positions matching TRBD1. The germline CDR1 and CDR2 sequences are DFQATT and SNEGSKA (reference sequence). With 6 bases clipped from V and 3 bases from J, the junction kept 18 bases outside the gene matches. This CDR3 spans 17 amino acids.

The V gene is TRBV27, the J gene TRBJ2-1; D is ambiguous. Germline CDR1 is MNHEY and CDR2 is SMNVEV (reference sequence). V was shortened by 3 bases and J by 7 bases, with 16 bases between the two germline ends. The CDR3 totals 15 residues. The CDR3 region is CASSFGGLVWNEQFF. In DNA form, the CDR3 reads TGTGCCAGCAGTTTCGGTGGCCTCGTGTGGAATGAGCAGTTCTTC.

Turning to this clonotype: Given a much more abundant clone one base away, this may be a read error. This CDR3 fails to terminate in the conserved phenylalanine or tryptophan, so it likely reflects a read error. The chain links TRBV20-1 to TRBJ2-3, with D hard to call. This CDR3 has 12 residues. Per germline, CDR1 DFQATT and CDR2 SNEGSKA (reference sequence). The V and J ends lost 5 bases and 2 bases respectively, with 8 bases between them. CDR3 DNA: TGCAGTGCTCAACCAACCACAGATACGCAGTATCTT. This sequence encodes CSAQPTTDTQYL.

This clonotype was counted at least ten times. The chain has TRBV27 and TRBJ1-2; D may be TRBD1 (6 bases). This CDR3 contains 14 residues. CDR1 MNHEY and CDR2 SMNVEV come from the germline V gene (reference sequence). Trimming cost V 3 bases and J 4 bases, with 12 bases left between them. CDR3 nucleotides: TGTGCCAGCAGTTTCACGACAGGCCTCTATGGCTACACCTTC. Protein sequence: CASSFTTGLYGYTF.

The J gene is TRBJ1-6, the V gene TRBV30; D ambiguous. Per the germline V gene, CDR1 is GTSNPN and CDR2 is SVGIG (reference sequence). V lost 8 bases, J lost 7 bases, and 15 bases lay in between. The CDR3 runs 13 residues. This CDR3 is CAGRREQNSPLHF. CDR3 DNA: TGTGCCGGAAGACGGGAGCAAAATTCACCCCTCCACTTT. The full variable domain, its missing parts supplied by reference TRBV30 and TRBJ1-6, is SQTIHQWPATLVQPVGSPLSLECTVEGTSNPNLYWYRQAAGRGLQLLFYSVGIGQISSEVPQNLSASRPQDRQFILSSKKLLLSDSGFYLCAGRREQNSPLHFGNGTRLTVT.

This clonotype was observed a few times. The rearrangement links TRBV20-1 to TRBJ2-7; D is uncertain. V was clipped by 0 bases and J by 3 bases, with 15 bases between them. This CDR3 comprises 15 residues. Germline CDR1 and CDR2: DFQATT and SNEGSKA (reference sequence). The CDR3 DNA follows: TGCAGTGCTAGAGATCTCGGCGCCCCGATCTACGAGCAGTACTTC. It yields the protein CSARDLGAPIYEQYF.

CDR3 nucleotide sequence: TGTGCCAGCAGTTTATCAGCCGGGACAGGGGCCTATGGCTACACCTTC. Translating gives CASSLSAGTGAYGYTF. J is TRBJ1-2 and V is TRBV12-3 or TRBV12-4, with 10 nucleotides matching TRBD1. This CDR3 comprises 16 residues. V was pared by 2 bases and J by 4 bases, with 7 bases of the junction left unmatched.

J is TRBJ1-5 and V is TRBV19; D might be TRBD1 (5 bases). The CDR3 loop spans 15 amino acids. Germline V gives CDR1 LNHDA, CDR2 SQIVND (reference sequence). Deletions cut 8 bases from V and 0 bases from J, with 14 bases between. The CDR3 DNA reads TGTGCCAGTGGTGACAGTCACCGTAGCAATCAGCCCCAGCATTTT. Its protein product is CASGDSHRSNQPQHF.

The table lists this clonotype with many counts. In DNA, the CDR3 is TGTGCCAGCAGTTTGCCCGGGGATCAGCCCCAGCATTTT. Protein sequence: CASSLPGDQPQHF. The rearrangement links TRBV28 to TRBJ1-5; D is uncertain. The germline gives CDR1 MDHEN, CDR2 SYDVKM. This CDR3 has 13 residues. V lost 3 bases to trimming and J lost 5 bases, with 8 bases between them.

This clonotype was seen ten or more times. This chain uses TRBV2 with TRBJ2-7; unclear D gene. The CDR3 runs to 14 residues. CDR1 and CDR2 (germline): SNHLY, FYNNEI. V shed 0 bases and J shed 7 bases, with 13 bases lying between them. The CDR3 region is CASSEASLGREQYF. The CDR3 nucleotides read TGTGCCAGCAGTGAAGCCTCTCTCGGCAGGGAGCAGTACTTC.